This TCR beta chain was obtained from a study of tumor-infiltrating lymphocytes in primary liver carcinoma. Looking at the study overall: Subjects consisted of male and female patients aged 30 to 69 years. Samples returned roughly 3.65 to 7.5 million productive TCRbeta reads, a yield that was similar across tissue types.

Total RNA amounting to 500 ng was the source from which TCR beta cDNA was made with a constant-region primer. It was through three nested multiplex PCR rounds of slightly modified ARM-PCR that TCR beta libraries arose. TRBV1-TRBV30 forward primers paired with a C-beta reverse primer drove the first two PCR rounds, roughly 9 cycles each. MiXCR was run by TCRdb on the multiplex PCR reads, yielding one entry per CDR3 protein. The table includes approximately 45,000 distinct CDR3 sequences, roughly 80% detected once. This CDR3 comprises 15 residues. Germline CDR1 reads SGHAT; CDR2 reads FQNNGV. Trimming took 1 base from V and 5 from J, leaving 12 bases between them. Unsorted bulk tissue of about 20-31 mg yielded co-extracted RNA and DNA. Donors were untreated and chronically infected with HBV. As for this clonotype: This likely comes from a read error, as the CDR3 has no conserved phenylalanine or tryptophan at its end.

The chain joins TRBV11-2 to TRBJ2-1; unclear D gene. This TCR came from a woman in her 30s with primary liver carcinoma and hepatitis B virus infection. The sample taken for sequencing was tumor-adjacent normal liver tissue. The chain's CDR3 is CASSLVLARNNEQFI. CDR3 nucleotide sequence: TGTGCCAGCAGCTTAGTTCTCGCCAGAAACAATGAGCAGTTCATT.